This passage covers 22 T cell receptor beta chains from one sample sequenced in a study of OX40 agonist ivuxolimab in advanced cancers. The assay was immunoSEQ multiplex PCR, and TCRdb's table has in-frame clones only and misses some. The sample yields approximately 82,000 clones, just under 85% seen once. The sample was CD4+ or CD8+ T cells sorted from blood, taken in a trial of the OX40 agonist ivuxolimab. Receptor source: an adult with an advanced solid tumor such as melanoma, head and neck, liver or kidney cancer.

This clone was seen only a few times. Other DNA sequences in the sample encode the same CDR3. V usage is TRBV5-1 and J usage is TRBJ1-3, with D unclear. The V gene's germline CDR1 is SGHRS and CDR2 YFSETQ. The CDR3 has 14 amino acids. Trimming removed 0 bases at V and 1 base at J, with 5 bases between. CDR3 in DNA: TGCGCCAGCAGCTTGGGGGTATCTGGAAACACCATATATTTT. It encodes CASSLGVSGNTIYF.

V is TRBV11-2 and J is TRBJ2-5; TRBD1 is a possible D gene (5 bases). This CDR3 has 15 residues. Per the germline V gene, CDR1 is SGHAT and CDR2 is FQNNGV. V was pared by 1 base and J by 5 bases, with 14 bases between. In nucleotides, the CDR3 is TGTGCCAGCAGCTTAGTAGGCAGGGTCGAGGAGACCCAGTACTTC. Translating it yields CASSLVGRVEETQYF. The entire variable domain, with the rest obtained from reference TRBV11-2 and TRBJ2-5, is as follows: EAGVAQSPRYKIIEKRQSVAFWCNPISGHATLYWYQQILGQGPKLLIQFQNNGVVDDSQLPKDRFSAERLKGVDSTLKIQPAKLEDSAVYLCASSLVGRVEETQYFGPGTRLLVL.

The J gene is TRBJ2-7, the V gene TRBV5-1; D unclear. V was clipped by 0 bases and J by 4 bases, with 14 bases between them. The CDR3 has 15 residues. In germline, CDR1 is SGHRS, CDR2 YFSETQ. CDR3 sequence (DNA): TGCGCCAGCAGCTTGGCCTGGGGTCTGGGGTACGAGCAGTACTTC. This codes for CASSLAWGLGYEQYF.

The chain recombines TRBV7-6 with TRBJ2-1; 9 positions match TRBD2. From germline, CDR1 is SGHVS and CDR2 FNYEAQ. After removal of 6 bases from V and 10 bases from J, the junction contained 13 bases not matched to a gene. This CDR3 has 15 residues. The CDR3 sequence: CASRAGTSSFEEQFF. CDR3 sequence (DNA): TGTGCCAGCAGGGCCGGGACTAGCAGCTTCGAGGAGCAGTTCTTC.

This clone was seen just once. The CDR3 is CASKRLPGAYEQYF. CDR3 DNA: TGTGCCAGTAAACGACTCCCGGGGGCATACGAGCAGTACTTC. The gene calls are TRBV19 and TRBJ2-7; D might be TRBD1 or TRBD2, each matching 6 bases. Looked up from germline, CDR1 is LNHDA and CDR2 is SQIVND (reference sequence). Deletions cut 7 bases from V and 4 bases from J, with 17 bases between. The CDR3 spans 14 residues. Complete variable domain (other parts from reference TRBV19 and TRBJ2-7): DGGITQSPKYLFRKEGQNVTLSCEQNLNHDAMYWYRQDPGQGLRLIYYSQIVNDFQKGDIAEGYSVSREKKESFPLTVTSAQKNPTAFYLCASKRLPGAYEQYFGPGTRLTVT.

The gene calls are TRBV28 and TRBJ2-5; possibly TRBD1 for D (6 bases). CDR1 and CDR2 (germline): MDHEN, SYDVKM. The length of the CDR3 is 12 residues. Trimming took 5 bases from V and 4 from J, leaving 8 bases between them. Here the CDR3 DNA reads TGTGCCAGCAGTAAACAGGGAGAGACCCAGTACTTC. Its protein is CASSKQGETQYF.

The V and J genes are TRBV2 and TRBJ1-2, with 8 bases identical to TRBD1. Germline V CDR1 and CDR2: SNHLY, FYNNEI. V dropped 6 bases and J dropped 8; count of bases not matched to a gene: 8. CDR3 length: 13 amino acids. The DNA of the CDR3 is TGTGCCAGCAGAGACGGGACAGGATACGGCTACACCTTC. Its translation is CASRDGTGYGYTF.

The gene calls are TRBV6-1 and TRBJ1-5; 7 bases fit TRBD1. This CDR3 spans 13 amino acids. Trimming removed 3 bases from V and 9 bases from J; junction bases left unmatched: 5. Per the germline V gene, CDR1 is MNHNS and CDR2 is SASEGT. CDR3 amino acids: CASSEAGGGPQHF. The DNA for the CDR3 is TGTGCCAGCAGTGAGGCAGGGGGTGGGCCCCAGCATTTT.

This clone has a single count. The CDR3 loop is CASSLASGADTQYF. The CDR3 DNA reads as TGTGCCAGCAGCTTGGCTAGCGGGGCAGATACGCAGTATTTT. The rearrangement uses TRBV7-2 and TRBJ2-3; 9 nucleotides agree with TRBD2. The CDR3 covers 14 residues. Germline CDR1 and CDR2: SGHTA and FQGNSA. With 3 bases clipped from V and 4 bases from J, the junction kept 2 bases outside the gene matches. Together with reference TRBV7-2 and TRBJ2-3, the CDR3 gives the full variable domain: GAGVSQSPSNKVTEKGKDVELRCDPISGHTALYWYRQSLGQGLEFLIYFQGNSAPDKSGLPSDRFSAERTGGSVSTLTIQRTQQEDSAVYLCASSLASGADTQYFGPGTRLTVL.

This clone is a singleton in its sample. The chain couples TRBV7-6 to TRBJ2-6; D might be TRBD1 (6 bases). The CDR3 totals 16 residues. Germline values: CDR1 SGHVS, CDR2 FNYEAQ. Trimming stripped 4 bases from V and 0 bases from J, with 10 bases between. CDR3 in DNA: TGTGCCAGCAGCTCTACAGGGTACTCTGGGGCCAACGTCCTGACTTTC. Translation gives CASSSTGYSGANVLTF.

This clone was counted a single time. This chain links TRBV6-1 with TRBJ1-4; possible D gene TRBD1, 6 bases. This CDR3 is 15 amino acids long. V was shortened by 5 bases and J by 6 bases, with 16 bases between the two germline ends. CDR1 and CDR2 from the germline V gene are MNHNS and SASEGT. The CDR3 protein is CASSIERGGDEKLFF. The CDR3, as DNA: TGTGCCAGCAGTATCGAGAGGGGGGGAGATGAAAAACTGTTTTTT.

This chain connects TRBV7-8 to TRBJ1-4, with D uncertain. CDR1 and CDR2 (germline): SGHVS, FQNEAQ. There are 13 residues in the CDR3. Between the trimmed V and J ends, which lost 5 bases and 4 bases, there was a span of 8 bases. The CDR3 nucleotides read TGTGCCAGCAGCCTCACCCGTAATGAAAAACTGTTTTTT. Translation: CASSLTRNEKLFF.

The V gene is TRBV6-1, the J gene TRBJ1-1; D is possibly TRBD1 (5 bases). Germline CDR1 MNHNS, CDR2 SASEGT. The V and J ends lost 8 bases and 7 bases respectively, with 11 bases between them. This CDR3 is 11 amino acids long. In DNA form, the CDR3 reads TGTGCCAGCCGGGACGTGTTTGAAGCTTTCTTT. It encodes CASRDVFEAFF.

The V call is TRBV7-9, the J call TRBJ1-4; D perhaps matches TRBD1 (5 bases). This CDR3 is 15 amino acids long. Per germline, CDR1 SEHNR and CDR2 FQNEAQ (reference sequence). The ends were cut back, 1 base at V and 4 bases at J, with 10 bases in the middle. CDR3 amino acids: CASSLGEGSNEKLFF. Written as DNA, the CDR3 is TGTGCCAGCAGCTTAGGAGAGGGGAGTAATGAAAAACTGTTTTTT. Supplemented by reference TRBV7-9 and TRBJ1-4, the full variable domain reads DTGVSQNPRHKITKRGQNVTFRCDPISEHNRLYWYRQTLGQGPEFLTYFQNEAQLEKSRLLSDRFSAERPKGSFSTLEIQRTEQGDSAMYLCASSLGEGSNEKLFFGSGTQLSVL.

The chain links TRBV7-7 to TRBJ2-3; no definite D call. Germline CDR1 and CDR2: SSHAT and FNYEAQ (reference sequence). CDR3 length equals 14 residues. Trimming took off 3 bases at V and 1 base at J, with 8 bases between the two ends. In nucleotides, the CDR3 is TGTGCCAGCAGCTTTGCCGGTCGCACAGATACGCAGTATTTT. Protein sequence: CASSFAGRTDTQYF.

The chain links TRBV25-1 to TRBJ1-6; the D is unclear. The CDR3 is 14 amino acids. Trimming removed 8 bases from V and 9 bases from J, with 17 bases in between. Germline loops: CDR1 MGHDK, CDR2 SYGVNS. The CDR3 is CASLKGSPGSPLHF. The CDR3 DNA reads TGTGCCAGCCTTAAGGGCTCTCCAGGTTCACCCCTCCACTTT. The full variable domain, rest sourced from reference TRBV25-1 and TRBJ1-6, is EADIYQTPRYLVIGTGKKITLECSQTMGHDKMYWYQQDPGMELHLIHYSYGVNSTEKGDLSSESTVSRIRTEHFPLTLESARPSHTSQYLCASLKGSPGSPLHFGNGTRLTVT.

This clone showed up just a few times. The V and J genes are TRBV10-2 and TRBJ1-2; D is uncertain. The germline V gene has CDR1 WSHSY and CDR2 SAAADI. The CDR3 extends over 13 amino acids. V lost 0 bases and J 8 bases, leaving 10 bases between the germline ends. CDR3 nucleotides: TGCGCCAGCAGTGAGTCGAGTCTTGAAGGCTACACCTTC. Translation gives CASSESSLEGYTF.

The rearrangement uses TRBV5-4 and TRBJ2-5; D is unclear. Trimming took off 5 bases at V and 4 bases at J, with 9 bases between the two ends. CDR3 length equals 12 residues. CDR1 is SGHNT, CDR2 YYREEE, per germline (reference sequence). CDR3 bases: TGTGCCAGCAGGGAAGGTTCAGAGACCCAGTACTTC. Protein product: CASREGSETQYF.

The genes are TRBV5-1 and TRBJ2-1, with TRBD2 matching 11 bases. This CDR3 is built from 14 residues. The V gene's germline CDR1 is SGHRS and CDR2 YFSETQ. J gave up 8 bases and V 7 bases, and 8 bases lay outside the gene matches. The CDR3 reads CASGRVAGGDEQFF. CDR3 nucleotides: TGCGCCAGCGGTCGAGTAGCGGGAGGGGATGAGCAGTTCTTC.

V and J are TRBV4-1 and TRBJ2-3, with D maybe TRBD2 (5 bases). CDR3 length equals 16 residues. V gave up 4 bases and J gave up 0 bases, with 14 bases separating them. Per germline, CDR1 MGHRA and CDR2 YSYEKL. The CDR3 loop reads CASSPEGASSTDTQYF. The CDR3 bases are TGCGCCAGCAGCCCCGAGGGCGCCAGCAGCACAGATACGCAGTATTTT.

This clone was seen a few times. V and J are TRBV6-1 and TRBJ2-7, with D unresolved. Trimming took off 7 bases at V and 0 bases at J, with 7 bases between the two ends. Germline V gene sequence: CDR1 MNHNS, CDR2 SASEGT. The CDR3 covers 12 residues. The CDR3 loop reads CASIGGSYEQYF. In DNA form, the CDR3 reads TGTGCCAGCATCGGTGGCTCCTACGAGCAGTACTTC.

This rearrangement joins TRBV7-2 to TRBJ1-5, with a weak D call TRBD1 (5 bases). The germline V gene has CDR1 SGHTA and CDR2 FQGNSA. This CDR3 contains 12 residues. V was trimmed by 6 bases and J by 9 bases, leaving 12 bases between them. CDR3 protein: CASSTGFGPQHF. The CDR3, as DNA: TGTGCCAGCAGTACAGGTTTTGGGCCCCAGCATTTT. The full variable domain, with the rest looked up from reference TRBV7-2 and TRBJ1-5, is GAGVSQSPSNKVTEKGKDVELRCDPISGHTALYWYRQSLGQGLEFLIYFQGNSAPDKSGLPSDRFSAERTGGSVSTLTIQRTQQEDSAVYLCASSTGFGPQHFGDGTRLSIL.